This TCR beta chain was recovered during a study of blood T cells in healthy people across ages. For the second PCR, which ran for 7 to 11 cycles, a sample-barcoded 5' primer and a J-beta primer mix were used. Each CDR3 protein is one row after TCRdb ran MiXCR on the 5' RACE reads. This repertoire shows about 1.7 million distinct CDR3 sequences, about 28% found once; its top ten account for less than 9.5%. Sequencing was carried out using blood. This clonotype was obtained from a young woman in good health.

CDR3 protein: CASSLGRLAKNIQYF. CDR3 nucleotides: TGTGCCAGCAGCCTGGGACGGCTAGCCAAAAACATTCAGTACTTC. The chain combines TRBV12-3 or TRBV12-4 with TRBJ2-4; D assignment may be TRBD1 or TRBD2 (5 bases each). The CDR3 covers 15 residues. With 6 bases removed from V and 0 bases from J, the gap between germline ends came to 12 bases.